A single sample is the source of the 20 T cell receptor beta chains below, sequenced in a study of blood T cells in healthy people across ages. The use of a sample-barcoded 5' primer and a J-beta primer mix characterized a second PCR of roughly 6 to 12 cycles. TCRdb processed the 5' RACE reads anew with MiXCR; each CDR3 protein has one entry. Of roughly 790,000 distinct CDR3 sequences listed, 35% to 45% are singletons. Sequenced material: blood. These receptors were obtained from a woman aged 55-70 years in good health.

This sequence joins TRBV7-9 and TRBJ2-3, with 9 bases matching TRBD2. The J segment lost 4 bases and the V segment lost 4 bases, leaving 9 bases of the junction unmatched. Germline V gives CDR1 SEHNR, CDR2 FQNEAQ (reference sequence). CDR3 size: 16 residues. CDR3 sequence reads: CASSSNGAGGADTQYF. The CDR3, as DNA: TGTGCCAGCAGCTCCAATGGAGCGGGAGGCGCAGATACGCAGTATTTT.

CDR3 region: CASSLAARTATNEKLFF. The CDR3 DNA sequence: TGTGCCAGCAGCTTGGCGGCCAGGACAGCAACTAATGAAAAACTGTTTTTT. V gene TRBV5-5 combines with J gene TRBJ1-4; D is perhaps TRBD1 (6 bases). CDR1 is SGHKS, CDR2 YYEKEE, per germline (reference sequence). The ends were cut back, 0 bases at V and 0 bases at J, with 12 bases in the middle. The CDR3 loop spans 17 amino acids.

Ten or more counts support this clonotype. V gene TRBV20-1 combines with J gene TRBJ2-3; 7 nucleotides agree with TRBD1. CDR3 length: 14 amino acids. Per the germline V gene, CDR1 is DFQATT and CDR2 is SNEGSKA (reference sequence). V was clipped by 1 base and J by 2 bases; unmatched bases: 3. The CDR3 DNA reads as TGCAGTGCTAGAGGCACAGGGGCCACAGATACGCAGTATTTT. This gives the protein CSARGTGATDTQYF.

This clonotype occurred a few times. The chain couples TRBV7-8 to TRBJ2-7; 7 bases fit TRBD1. Trimming took 5 bases from V and 3 from J; bases not matched to a gene: 7. Germline V gene data show CDR1 as SGHVS and CDR2 as FQNEAQ. The CDR3 totals 14 residues. This CDR3 reads CASSRLTGIYEQYF. Here the CDR3 DNA reads TGTGCCAGCAGCCGTTTGACAGGGATCTACGAGCAGTACTTC.

This clonotype turned up a few times. This chain uses TRBV13 with TRBJ2-3, with TRBD2 matching over 8 bases. This CDR3 has 16 residues. With 4 bases clipped from V and 3 bases from J, the junction kept 9 bases outside the gene matches. Germline lookup yields CDR1 PRHDT and CDR2 FYEKMQ (reference sequence). For the CDR3, the DNA is TGTGCCAGCAGCTCACCGGGACTAGGGGGTACAGATACGCAGTATTTT. Translating it yields CASSSPGLGGTDTQYF.

The chain uses TRBV7-9 and TRBJ2-1, with TRBD2 matching over 12 bases. The J call could be wrong; TRBJ2-7 is a better fit for the DNA end. Germline CDR1 is SEHNR and CDR2 is FQNEAQ (reference sequence). The CDR3 runs to 15 residues. The CDR3, as DNA: TGTGCCAGCAGCGAGACTAGCGGGAGAGGGTACGAGCAGTACTTC. It translates to CASSETSGRGYEQYF.

This clonotype was counted once. V usage is TRBV11-1 and J usage is TRBJ2-4; D might be TRBD1 (5 bases). CDR1 SGHAT and CDR2 FQDESV come from the germline V gene (reference sequence). V gave up 4 bases and J gave up 13 bases, with 29 bases separating them. This CDR3 has 17 amino acids. This CDR3 is CASSSPSLQTVVGEQYF. The CDR3 bases are TGTGCCAGCAGCTCTCCCTCCCTTCAGACAGTGGTAGGTGAGCAGTACTTC.

This clonotype turned up a few times. The rearrangement links TRBV20-1 to TRBJ2-7; D might be TRBD1 (5 bases). Trimming removed 5 bases from V and 6 bases from J, with 17 bases in between. The CDR3 length is 13 residues. CDR1 DFQATT and CDR2 SNEGSKA come from the germline V gene (reference sequence). CDR3 amino acids: CSAGARSSSEQYF. The CDR3, as DNA: TGCAGTGCTGGGGCGAGGTCCTCCAGCGAGCAGTACTTC.

The genes are TRBV5-4 and TRBJ2-2; D remains ambiguous. V dropped 0 bases and J dropped 5 bases, with 11 bases sitting between them. The germline V gene encodes CDR1 SGHNT and CDR2 YYREEE (reference sequence). This CDR3 is 15 amino acids long. This chain's CDR3 is CASSLGERRTGELFF. CDR3 bases: TGTGCCAGCAGCTTGGGCGAAAGAAGGACCGGGGAGCTGTTTTTT.

This chain connects TRBV21-1 to TRBJ2-7. TRBV21-1 is annotated as a pseudogene. CDR3 size: 13 residues. The CDR3, as DNA: TGTGCCAGCAGCAAAGGGTACAGCTACGAGCAGTACTTC. Amino acids: CASSKGYSYEQYF.

This clonotype occurred a few times. V gene TRBV12-3 or TRBV12-4 combines with J gene TRBJ1-6; D might be TRBD1 (6 bases). CDR3 size: 14 residues. V dropped 3 bases and J dropped 8 bases, with 11 bases sitting between them. CDR3 bases: TGTGCCAGCAGTTTTACAGGGAACCATTCACCCCTCCACTTT. It translates to CASSFTGNHSPLHF.

This chain joins TRBV5-1 and TRBJ1-5, with a weak D call TRBD1 (5 bases). CDR1 and CDR2 (germline): SGHRS, YFSETQ. Deletions cut 0 bases from V and 4 bases from J, with 11 bases between. The CDR3 is 15 amino acids. The CDR3 DNA sequence: TGCGCCAGCAGCTTGGCCGGGACTGAGAATCAGCCCCAGCATTTT. Translating it yields CASSLAGTENQPQHF.

The genes are TRBV20-1 and TRBJ2-1; a possible D gene is TRBD2 (5 bases). V was cut by 0 bases and J by 0 bases, with 9 bases left in between. Per germline, CDR1 DFQATT and CDR2 SNEGSKA (reference sequence). The length of the CDR3 is 15 residues. The CDR3 coding sequence is TGCAGTGCTAGAGACGTGGGGAGCTCCTACAATGAGCAGTTCTTC. Translated, it gives CSARDVGSSYNEQFF.

The chain carries TRBV20-1 and TRBJ2-3; unclear D gene. The V and J ends lost 3 bases and 8 bases respectively, with 12 bases between them. CDR1 and CDR2 (germline): DFQATT, SNEGSKA (reference sequence). This CDR3 has 12 amino acids. The CDR3 DNA reads as TGCAGTGCTAGTCCCTCGAGAGTTACGCAGTATTTT. Protein product: CSASPSRVTQYF.

On this clonotype itself: Possible read error: a much larger clone is one base away. The V and J genes are TRBV29-1 and TRBJ2-7; no clear D gene. The CDR3 extends over 13 amino acids. V lost 7 bases and J lost 4, with 17 bases in between. Germline V gene data show CDR1 as SQVTM and CDR2 as ANQGSEA. CDR3 residues: CSAGDGPFYEQYF. The CDR3 nucleotides are TGCAGCGCCGGAGACGGGCCGTTTTACGAGCAGTACTTC.

This clonotype was seen a handful of times. This chain links TRBV11-1 with TRBJ2-5; 11 nucleotides agree with TRBD2. CDR1 SGHAT and CDR2 FQDESV come from the germline V gene (reference sequence). V lost 6 bases and J lost 1; bases outside the gene matches: 4. The CDR3 is 15 amino acids. CDR3: CASRSSGGRQETQYF. DNA of the CDR3: TGTGCCAGCAGGTCTAGCGGGGGGCGCCAAGAGACCCAGTACTTC.

This chain joins TRBV7-2 and TRBJ2-1; 7 bases line up with TRBD2. CDR1 is SGHTA, CDR2 FQGNSA, per germline. The CDR3 is 15 amino acids. J gave up 13 bases and V 5 bases, and 17 bases lay outside the gene matches. The CDR3 region is CASSNAATAGETQFF. CDR3 DNA sequence: TGTGCCAGCAGCAACGCCGCGACGGCGGGGGAGACCCAGTTCTTC.

This clonotype was seen many times. The J gene is TRBJ2-7, the V gene TRBV29-1, with D possibly TRBD2 on 7 matching bases. The CDR3 is 11 amino acids. V was trimmed by 6 bases and J by 5 bases, leaving 11 bases between them. Germline V gene lookup returns CDR1 SQVTM and CDR2 ANQGSEA. The CDR3 sequence is CSVRGAHEQYF. The CDR3, as DNA: TGCAGCGTCCGGGGGGCTCACGAGCAGTACTTC.

The chain uses TRBV5-1 and TRBJ2-5; TRBD2 agrees at 13 bases. The CDR3 extends over 16 amino acids. In germline, CDR1 is SGHRS, CDR2 YFSETQ. Trimming took 5 bases from V and 11 from J; bases not matched to a gene: 15. CDR3 region: CASRPPGLAGAKEQYF. CDR3 coding DNA: TGCGCCAGCAGACCACCCGGACTAGCGGGAGCTAAAGAGCAGTACTTC.

J is TRBJ2-3 and V is TRBV15, with D possibly being TRBD2 (5 bases). CDR3 length: 16 amino acids. CDR1 is LNHNV and CDR2 is YYDKDF in the germline V gene (reference sequence). The ends were cut back, 1 base at V and 6 bases at J, with 17 bases in the middle. CDR3 protein: CATSRVGEGTADTQYF. In nucleotides, the CDR3 is TGTGCCACCAGCAGAGTCGGAGAGGGCACAGCCGATACGCAGTATTTT.